These T cell receptor beta chains were read from a single sample in a study of T cells in Graves' hyperthyroidism and ophthalmopathy. TCRdb re-derived calls from the multiplex PCR reads in MiXCR, one entry per CDR3 protein. The data hold roughly 700,000 distinct CDR3 sequences, with 14% observed a single time. Sequencing input: blood. All receptors come from a woman aged 18-29 years with Graves' hyperthyroidism. CDR3s include the opening cysteine and the closing phenylalanine or tryptophan. D genes are given only for firm matches. Expanded clones get a size class; other rows say once, few or many, or leave the size out.

11 - - TRBJ1-6 TRBV7-9 CASSPFGPLHF
16 - few TRBJ2-5 TRBV7-6 CASSLGVNLMRETQYF
16 TRBD2 - TRBJ2-4 TRBV19 CASSSLAAVAKNIQYF
12 - many TRBJ2-7 TRBV2 CASIGPTYEQYF
18 - few TRBJ2-3 TRBV6-6 CASSYSPPNHSSTDTQYF
17 TRBD2 - TRBJ2-7 TRBV10-3 CAISRLPSGSGSYEQYF
13 - few TRBJ2-7 TRBV10-2 CASGEVSSYEQYF
14 - many TRBJ2-7 TRBV3-1 CASSQPGGPYEQYF
14 - - TRBJ2-1 TRBV10-3 CAISEKSEYNEQFF
16 TRBD2 many TRBJ2-1 TRBV9 CASSGISGSSFNEQFF
16 TRBD2 - TRBJ2-1 TRBV24-1 CATSDFPTSGYNEQFF
16 TRBD2 - TRBJ2-4 TRBV28 CASSFMRNREGNIQYF
17 TRBD1 few TRBJ2-5 TRBV7-9 CASSSPPRQGADETQYF
14 TRBD2 many TRBJ2-7 TRBV7-9 CASSLSGATYEQYF
14 TRBD2 many TRBJ2-5 TRBV20-1 CSARGTSGSETQYF
16 TRBD1 many TRBJ1-5 TRBV12-3/TRBV12-4 CASSSQGALGNQPQHF
15 - many TRBJ1-5 TRBV20-1 CSAREPVGMFQPQHF
15 TRBD1 many TRBJ2-5 TRBV28 CASSPGQGGQETQYF
14 TRBD2 many TRBJ2-2 TRBV29-1 CSVEAGGDTGELFF
19 TRBD2 many TRBJ2-1 TRBV12-5 CASGFGPTRAGGTLDEQFF
13 TRBD2 - TRBJ2-3 TRBV20-1 CSARQLAGGLRYF
14 TRBD2 many TRBJ2-5 TRBV13 CASSLRPGGKTQYF
15 - - TRBJ2-7 TRBV3-1 CASSQEWEATYEQYF
20 - many TRBJ1-4 TRBV11-2 CASSLESTRAPEITNEKLFF
14 TRBD2 few TRBJ2-3 TRBV7-3 CASSFYGRGDTQYF
15 - few TRBJ2-5 TRBV9 CASSVDGTIQETQYF
15 - - TRBJ2-5 TRBV28 CASSLSTKLSETQYF
12 - few TRBJ1-2 TRBV24-1 CATSDGLNGYTF
16 - many TRBJ2-1 TRBV6-2/TRBV6-3 CASSYGVAGRYNEQFF
15 TRBD2 many TRBJ2-3 TRBV20-1 CSATGLAGAGDTQYF
14 TRBD2 few TRBJ2-4 TRBV6-1 CASGRTSGGHIQYF
15 - - TRBJ1-4 TRBV14 CASSRWGQANEKLFF
14 TRBD2 many TRBJ2-4 TRBV20-1 CSARVAGGGNIQYF
12 TRBD1 - TRBJ2-5 TRBV14 CASSRLGQGLNF
12 - few TRBJ2-7 TRBV20-1 CSASLQGYEQYF
11 - few TRBJ1-1 TRBV29-1 CSALTVTEAFF
16 TRBD1 few TRBJ2-5 TRBV12-3/TRBV12-4 CASSLGGGTGEETQYF
12 - - TRBJ2-1 TRBV4-1 CASSQPVREQFF
13 - - TRBJ1-2 TRBV3-1 CASTNRGFGGYTF
16 - many TRBJ2-5 TRBV28 CASSFNRWGAEETQYF
15 TRBD2 - TRBJ2-1 TRBV5-1 CASSSSGTPAGEQFF
16 TRBD1 few TRBJ2-7 TRBV7-6 CASSLSQGASGGEQYF
13 - many TRBJ2-5 TRBV2 CASSVTLQETQYF
18 TRBD2 many TRBJ2-7 TRBV6-1 CASTPGLAGVGFPYEQYF
12 - - TRBJ2-7 TRBV6-2/TRBV6-3 CASTLGQFEQYF
14 TRBD2 - TRBJ2-7 TRBV5-6 CASSLGGRHYEQYF
13 - many TRBJ2-6 TRBV30 CAWRTHGANVLTF
16 TRBD1 many TRBJ1-5 TRBV18 CASSPDRLSGGQPQHF
14 TRBD1 many TRBJ2-2 TRBV28 CASRSGGLTGELFF
16 TRBD1 few TRBJ1-2 TRBV6-1 CASSYSDRVFIYGYTF
15 TRBD2 many TRBJ2-5 TRBV30 CAWSVGSGRQETQYF
12 - many TRBJ1-2 TRBV30 CAWSRDNYGYTF
15 - few TRBJ1-3 TRBV12-3/TRBV12-4 CASRDRGLWGNTIYF
14 - - TRBJ2-1 TRBV7-2 CASSKLTGNSEQFF
14 TRBD1 many TRBJ1-1 TRBV11-3 CASSLRGPSTEAFF
14 - many TRBJ2-3 TRBV20-1 CSARGNRVTDTQYF
14 - many TRBJ2-5 TRBV7-2 CASSPGRGEETQYF